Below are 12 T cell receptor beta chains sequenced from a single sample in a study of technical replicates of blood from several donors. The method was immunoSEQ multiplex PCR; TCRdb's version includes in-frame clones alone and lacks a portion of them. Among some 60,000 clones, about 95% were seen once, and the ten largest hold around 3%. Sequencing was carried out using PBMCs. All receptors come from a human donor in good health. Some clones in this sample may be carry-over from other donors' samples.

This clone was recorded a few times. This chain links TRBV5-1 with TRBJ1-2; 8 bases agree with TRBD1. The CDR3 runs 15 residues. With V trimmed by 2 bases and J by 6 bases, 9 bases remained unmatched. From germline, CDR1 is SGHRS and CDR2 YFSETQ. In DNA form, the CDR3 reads TGCGCCAGCAGCTTATACGGACAGGGTCTTGATGGCTACACCTTC. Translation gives CASSLYGQGLDGYTF.

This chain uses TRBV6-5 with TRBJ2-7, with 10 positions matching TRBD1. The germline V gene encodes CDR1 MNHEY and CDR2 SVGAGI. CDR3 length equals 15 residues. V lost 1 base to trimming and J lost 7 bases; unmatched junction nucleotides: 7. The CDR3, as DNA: TGTGCCAGCAGTTACTACAGACAGGGGGCAGGAGAGCAGTACTTC. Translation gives CASSYYRQGAGEQYF.

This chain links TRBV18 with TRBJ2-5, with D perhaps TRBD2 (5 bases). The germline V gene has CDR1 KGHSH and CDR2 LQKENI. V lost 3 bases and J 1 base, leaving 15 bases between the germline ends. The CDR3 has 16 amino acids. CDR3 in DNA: TGTGCCAGCTCACCCTACCGCCCGGGGAGCCAAGAGACCCAGTACTTC. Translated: CASSPYRPGSQETQYF.

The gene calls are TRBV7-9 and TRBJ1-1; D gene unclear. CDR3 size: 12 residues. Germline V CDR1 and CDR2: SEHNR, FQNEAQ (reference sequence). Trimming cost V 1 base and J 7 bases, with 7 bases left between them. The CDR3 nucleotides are TGTGCCAGCAGCTTAGGGGAGAGTGAAGCTTTCTTT. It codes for CASSLGESEAFF.

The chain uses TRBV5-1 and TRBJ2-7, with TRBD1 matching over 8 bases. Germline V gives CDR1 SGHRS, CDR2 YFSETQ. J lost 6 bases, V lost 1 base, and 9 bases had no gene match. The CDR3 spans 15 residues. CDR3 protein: CASSLTQGDLLEQYF. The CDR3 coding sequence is TGCGCCAGCAGCTTGACACAGGGGGACCTCCTCGAGCAGTACTTC.

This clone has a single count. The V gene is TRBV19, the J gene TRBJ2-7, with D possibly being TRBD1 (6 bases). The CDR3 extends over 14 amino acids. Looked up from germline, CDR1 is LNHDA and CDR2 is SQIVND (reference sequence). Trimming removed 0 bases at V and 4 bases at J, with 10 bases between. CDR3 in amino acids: CASSIDQGQYEQYF. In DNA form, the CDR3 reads TGTGCCAGTAGTATAGATCAAGGACAGTACGAGCAGTACTTC.

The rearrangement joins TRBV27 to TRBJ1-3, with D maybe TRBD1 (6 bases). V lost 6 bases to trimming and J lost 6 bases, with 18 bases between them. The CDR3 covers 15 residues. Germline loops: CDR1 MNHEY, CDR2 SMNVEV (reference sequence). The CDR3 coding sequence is TGTGCCAGCAGGGGTATGGGGGGGCTTGAAAACACCATATATTTT. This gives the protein CASRGMGGLENTIYF.

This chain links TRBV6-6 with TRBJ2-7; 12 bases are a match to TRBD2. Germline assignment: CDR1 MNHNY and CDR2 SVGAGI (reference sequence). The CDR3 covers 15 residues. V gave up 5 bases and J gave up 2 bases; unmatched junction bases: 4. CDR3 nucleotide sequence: TGTGCCAGCAGTGCCGGGACTAGCGGGCCCTACGAGCAGTACTTC. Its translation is CASSAGTSGPYEQYF.

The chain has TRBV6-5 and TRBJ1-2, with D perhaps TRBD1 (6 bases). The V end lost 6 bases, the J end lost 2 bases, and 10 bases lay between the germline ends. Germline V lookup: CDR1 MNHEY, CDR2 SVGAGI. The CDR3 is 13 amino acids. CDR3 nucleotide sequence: TGTGCCAGCAGACCCGACAGGAACTATGGCTACACCTTC. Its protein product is CASRPDRNYGYTF.

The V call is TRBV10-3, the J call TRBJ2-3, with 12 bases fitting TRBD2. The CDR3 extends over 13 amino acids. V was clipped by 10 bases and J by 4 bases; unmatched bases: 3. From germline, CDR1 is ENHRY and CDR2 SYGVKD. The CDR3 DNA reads TGTGCCACCGGACTAGCGGGACCAGATACGCAGTATTTT. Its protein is CATGLAGPDTQYF.

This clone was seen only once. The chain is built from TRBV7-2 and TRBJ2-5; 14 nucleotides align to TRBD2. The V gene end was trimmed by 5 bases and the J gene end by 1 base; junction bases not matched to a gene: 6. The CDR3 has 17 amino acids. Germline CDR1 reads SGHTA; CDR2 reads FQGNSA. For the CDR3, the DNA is TGTGCCAGCAGCCCAGGACTAGCGGGGGGCCTCCAAGAGACCCAGTACTTC. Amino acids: CASSPGLAGGLQETQYF.

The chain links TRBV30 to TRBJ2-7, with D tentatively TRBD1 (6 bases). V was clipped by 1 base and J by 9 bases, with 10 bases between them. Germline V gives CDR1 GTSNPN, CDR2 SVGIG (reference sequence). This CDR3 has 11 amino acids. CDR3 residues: CAWSADSLQYF. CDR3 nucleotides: TGTGCCTGGAGTGCGGACAGTTTGCAGTACTTC.